This T cell receptor beta chain is from a study of T cells expressing NK-cell markers. Study conclusions and caveats: Of the CD8+ T cells in more than five donors, roughly 1.0-7.5% belonged to dominant NKG2C+ clonotypes.

The CDR3 is 13 residues long. Germline CDR1 SGHNT, CDR2 YYREEE (reference sequence). Production of TCR beta cDNA relied on 5'RACE template switching with UMIs. After re-calling the 5' RACE reads, TCRdb lists one entry per CDR3 protein, DNA absent. The repertoire table contains a few hundred thousand distinct CDR3 sequences. About this clonotype: What it binds is not known.

The sequence was obtained from a man aged 18-69 years in good health. V gene TRBV5-4 combines with J gene TRBJ2-3. The specimen sequenced was blood T cells: a sorted CD56 or NKG2C T cell subset, CD4+ or CD8+ T cells, or bulk PBMC T cells (not recorded which). This CDR3 reads CASSWDDRDTQYF.